The rows below give T cell receptor beta chains drawn from one sample of a study of cytomegalovirus exposure and HLA in healthy donors. This table comes from immunoSEQ multiplex PCR, and its TCRdb copy is limited to in-frame clones, with some not included. The sample yields 230,000 or so clones, 80% to 95% seen once. What was sequenced was PBMCs. The origin of the receptors is a girl aged 2-9 years in good health and CMV-seronegative. CDR3s include the opening cysteine and the closing phenylalanine or tryptophan. D genes are given only for firm matches. Rows give clone size only sometimes, using once, few, many, or a class for an expanded clone.

>TRBV25-1|-|TRBJ1-4|-|13
CASSDTENEKLFF
TGTGCCAGCTCGGACACCGAAAATGAAAAACTGTTTTTT
>TRBV9|TRBD2|TRBJ2-1|-|14
CASSVPGGNNEQFF
TGTGCCAGCAGCGTACCGGGGGGAAACAATGAGCAGTTCTTC
>TRBV29-1|-|TRBJ1-4|-|13
CSVDQGPNEKLFF
TGCAGCGTTGATCAGGGGCCTAATGAAAAACTGTTTTTT
>TRBV18|TRBD2|TRBJ2-3|-|16
CASSTGLAGNTDTQYF
TGTGCCAGCTCAACGGGACTAGCGGGGAACACAGATACGCAGTATTTT
>TRBV7-2|-|TRBJ2-3|-|15
CASRHDRSGTDTQYF
TGTGCCAGCAGACACGACCGTAGCGGCACAGATACGCAGTATTTT
>TRBV10-2|TRBD2|TRBJ2-5|-|16
CASGRSGRALQETQYF
TGCGCCAGCGGAAGAAGCGGGAGGGCTCTTCAGGAGACCCAGTACTTC
>TRBV7-8|-|TRBJ1-6|-|15
CASSLETGPNSPLHF
TGTGCCAGCAGCTTAGAAACAGGGCCAAATTCACCCCTCCACTTT
>TRBV29-1|TRBD2|TRBJ2-1|-|13
CSGGWPGGNEQFF
TGCAGCGGGGGTTGGCCGGGGGGCAATGAGCAGTTCTTC
>TRBV10-3|-|TRBJ2-5|once|11
CAISGGETQYF
TGTGCCATCAGTGGAGGGGAGACCCAGTACTTC
>TRBV6-6|-|TRBJ1-6|-|16
CASSLDSSSYNSPLHF
TGTGCCAGCAGTCTTGACTCGAGCTCCTATAATTCACCCCTCCACTTT
>TRBV6-1|TRBD1|TRBJ1-2|-|14
CASSEQGGSYGYTF
TGTGCCAGCAGTGAACAGGGGGGAAGCTATGGCTACACCTTC
>TRBV7-6|-|TRBJ2-1|few|13
CASSLGQYNEQFF
TGTGCCAGCAGCTTAGGACAGTACAATGAGCAGTTCTTC
>TRBV28|-|TRBJ1-5|-|14
CASRSGYSNQPQHF
TGTGCCAGCAGATCAGGGTATAGCAATCAGCCCCAGCATTTT
>TRBV5-1|-|TRBJ1-1|-|14
CASSSTAGSTEAFF
TGCGCCAGCAGCTCGACGGCGGGGAGCACTGAAGCTTTCTTT
>TRBV6-1|-|TRBJ1-2|-|15
CASTGLSRSVARYTF
TGTGCGAGTACAGGTCTTTCTCGGTCCGTTGCTCGCTACACCTTC
>TRBV7-9|-|TRBJ2-1|-|17
CASSFPFVEGSSNEQFF
TGTGCCAGCAGTTTCCCCTTCGTGGAGGGTTCGTCGAATGAGCAGTTCTTC
>TRBV29-1|TRBD1|TRBJ1-3|-|15
CSVLGDSSTGNTIYF
TGCAGCGTACTTGGGGACAGCTCAACTGGAAACACCATATATTTT
>TRBV6-6|-|TRBJ1-1|few|14
CASKVRDMNTEAFF
TGTGCCAGCAAGGTCCGAGACATGAACACTGAAGCTTTCTTT
>TRBV13|TRBD2|TRBJ2-7|-|16
CASSPEGTSGKGEQYF
TGTGCCAGCAGCCCAGAGGGGACTAGCGGGAAGGGCGAGCAGTACTTC
>TRBV19|-|TRBJ2-1|-|12
CASSNGYNEQFF
TGTGCCAGTAGTAACGGTTACAATGAGCAGTTCTTC
>TRBV6-5|-|TRBJ1-1|-|11
CASGLGSEAFF
TGTGCCAGCGGACTCGGTAGTGAAGCTTTCTTT
>TRBV5-8|TRBD2|TRBJ2-2|-|18
CASSPGLAGGPFTGELFF
TGTGCCAGCAGCCCGGGACTAGCGGGAGGGCCGTTCACCGGGGAGCTGTTTTTT
>TRBV19|TRBD1|TRBJ2-7|-|14
CASSATGAYYEQYF
TGTGCCAGCTCCGCGACAGGGGCCTACTACGAGCAGTACTTC
>TRBV7-9|-|TRBJ1-1|-|15
CASSPEGEGGTEAFF
TGTGCCAGCAGCCCAGAGGGAGAGGGTGGCACTGAAGCTTTCTTT
>TRBV30|-|TRBJ2-5|-|15
CAWGPPDGNQETQYF
TGTGCCTGGGGACCCCCGGACGGGAATCAAGAGACCCAGTACTTC
>TRBV27|-|TRBJ2-7|-|14
CASSSISGSYEQYF
TGTGCCAGCAGTTCTATCTCGGGTTCCTACGAGCAGTACTTC
>TRBV13|-|TRBJ2-1|-|14
CASSHPSSGNEQFF
TGTGCCAGCAGCCACCCGTCGTCGGGCAATGAGCAGTTCTTC
>TRBV29-1|TRBD2|TRBJ2-1|-|13
CSGNSGRLNEQFF
TGCAGCGGTAATAGCGGGCGGCTCAATGAGCAGTTCTTC
>TRBV19|-|TRBJ2-5|-|14
CASSWTEGQETQYF
TGTGCCAGTAGTTGGACGGAGGGGCAAGAGACCCAGTACTTC
>TRBV2|TRBD1|TRBJ2-7|once|13
CASNDRGAYEQYF
TGTGCCAGCAATGACAGGGGGGCCTACGAGCAGTACTTC
>TRBV19|-|TRBJ2-5|-|16
CASRGYTRGGAETQYF
TGTGCCAGTAGGGGGTATACGAGGGGCGGGGCGGAGACCCAGTACTTC
>TRBV11-3|TRBD2|TRBJ2-5|-|16
CASSPGLAGVQETQYF
TGTGCCAGCAGCCCTGGACTAGCGGGGGTGCAAGAGACCCAGTACTTC
>TRBV6-4|TRBD1|TRBJ2-1|-|14
CASSVDRGVSEQFF
TGTGCCAGCAGTGTCGACAGGGGGGTCAGTGAGCAGTTCTTC
>TRBV10-3|-|TRBJ2-7|-|16
CATEMDLTESSYEQYF
TGTGCCACGGAGATGGACCTGACAGAGAGCTCCTACGAGCAGTACTTC
>TRBV4-2|-|TRBJ1-1|-|16
CAGGQGYFRENTEAFF
TGTGCCGGCGGCCAAGGCTACTTCCGGGAGAACACTGAAGCTTTCTTT
>TRBV5-4|-|TRBJ2-5|-|14
CASSLTGNQETQYF
TGTGCCAGCAGCTTGACGGGGAACCAAGAGACCCAGTACTTC
>TRBV27|-|TRBJ2-7|-|15
CASSLLGAGAYEQYF
TGTGCCAGCAGTTTATTGGGGGCAGGGGCGTACGAGCAGTACTTC
>TRBV19|-|TRBJ1-2|-|15
CASSMYDGARDGYTF
TGTGCCAGTAGTATGTACGACGGAGCGAGGGATGGCTACACCTTC
>TRBV15|TRBD1|TRBJ1-2|-|14
CATSRDREGYGYTF
TGTGCCACCAGCCGGGACAGGGAGGGCTATGGCTACACCTTC
>TRBV5-1|TRBD2|TRBJ2-1|few|16
CASSLARAGGPWRQFF
TGCGCCAGCAGCTTGGCCCGAGCGGGAGGGCCTTGGCGGCAGTTCTTC